Listed below are T cell receptor beta chains from one sample, sequenced in a study of radiation and T cells in renal cell carcinoma. Data came from immunoSEQ multiplex PCR; TCRdb stores just in-frame clones and leaves some out. Among tens of thousands of clones listed, roughly four fifths were seen once. The source was blood, collected from a patient whose treatment included radiotherapy and nephrectomy. These receptor sequences come from a woman aged 70 to 79 with renal cell carcinoma. Both conserved end residues are part of each CDR3. D genes are given only for firm matches. For some rows the clone size is stated as once, few or many, or as a class when expanded; others skip it.

CDR3nt: TGTGCCAGCAACCTAGGGAGCACAGATACGCAGTATTTT; CDR3aa: CASNLGSTDTQYF; v_gene: TRBV2; j_gene: TRBJ2-3; d_gene: NA; abundance: NA
CDR3nt: TGTGCCAGCAGTTTATCGGCCGGGACAGGGGGCCGAAATGAGCAGTTCTTC; CDR3aa: CASSLSAGTGGRNEQFF; v_gene: TRBV27; j_gene: TRBJ2-1; d_gene: TRBD1; abundance: NA
CDR3nt: TGTGCCAGCAGTCCCCTAGCGGGAGGGAGGGAGACCCAGTACTTC; CDR3aa: CASSPLAGGRETQYF; v_gene: TRBV11-2; j_gene: TRBJ2-5; d_gene: TRBD2; abundance: NA
CDR3nt: TGCGCCAGCAGCTTATGGACAGGGGGCACGTACGAGCAGTACTTC; CDR3aa: CASSLWTGGTYEQYF; v_gene: TRBV5-1; j_gene: TRBJ2-7; d_gene: TRBD1; abundance: NA
CDR3nt: TGTGCCAGCAGCTCACCCCCGGGACTAGCGGGAGGACGAAGCGAGCAGTACTTC; CDR3aa: CASSSPPGLAGGRSEQYF; v_gene: TRBV7-9; j_gene: TRBJ2-7; d_gene: TRBD2; abundance: few
CDR3nt: TGTGCCAGTAGTCCTGCGGAAGTCCAAGAGACCCAGTACTTC; CDR3aa: CASSPAEVQETQYF; v_gene: TRBV19; j_gene: TRBJ2-5; d_gene: NA; abundance: NA
CDR3nt: TGTGCCAGTAGCCTGGTGGGGGGAGTGGAGACCCAGTACTTC; CDR3aa: CASSLVGGVETQYF; v_gene: TRBV19; j_gene: TRBJ2-5; d_gene: NA; abundance: NA
CDR3nt: TGTGCCAGTAAAGACCAGGGCTGGGGATATGGCTACACCTTC; CDR3aa: CASKDQGWGYGYTF; v_gene: TRBV19; j_gene: TRBJ1-2; d_gene: NA; abundance: few
CDR3nt: TGTGCCAGCTCAACGACAGGGAACACTGAAGCTTTCTTT; CDR3aa: CASSTTGNTEAFF; v_gene: TRBV18; j_gene: TRBJ1-1; d_gene: NA; abundance: NA
CDR3nt: TGTGCCAGCAGCTGGGAGTTGAGTCAGCCCCAGCATTTT; CDR3aa: CASSWELSQPQHF; v_gene: TRBV5-4; j_gene: TRBJ1-5; d_gene: NA; abundance: NA
CDR3nt: TGTGCCAGCAGCCTAGCAGGGCGGGTTGGGCTGGATACGCAGTATTTT; CDR3aa: CASSLAGRVGLDTQYF; v_gene: TRBV11-2; j_gene: TRBJ2-3; d_gene: NA; abundance: NA
CDR3nt: TGTGCCACCGAGGGACAGGGTGTTGAAAAACTGTTTTTT; CDR3aa: CATEGQGVEKLFF; v_gene: TRBV5-8; j_gene: TRBJ1-4; d_gene: TRBD1; abundance: NA
CDR3nt: TGTGCCAGCAGCCTAGAAGTTGGGGAGACCCAGTACTTC; CDR3aa: CASSLEVGETQYF; v_gene: TRBV11-3; j_gene: TRBJ2-5; d_gene: NA; abundance: NA
CDR3nt: TGTGCCAGCAGCGTAAGCGGGGGGAACAATGAGCAGTTCTTC; CDR3aa: CASSVSGGNNEQFF; v_gene: TRBV9; j_gene: TRBJ2-1; d_gene: TRBD2; abundance: once
CDR3nt: TGCGCCAGTCGCCTTTCCCCAGTCGAGGGAAACACCATATATTTT; CDR3aa: CASRLSPVEGNTIYF; v_gene: TRBV5-1; j_gene: TRBJ1-3; d_gene: NA; abundance: NA
CDR3nt: TGTGCCAGCACGGACAGCTCCTACGAGCAGTACTTC; CDR3aa: CASTDSSYEQYF; v_gene: TRBV18; j_gene: TRBJ2-7; d_gene: NA; abundance: NA
CDR3nt: TGCACCAGCAGCCAGGGTGCGATCTCCAGCACAGATACGCAGTATTTT; CDR3aa: CTSSQGAISSTDTQYF; v_gene: TRBV1; j_gene: TRBJ2-3; d_gene: NA; abundance: NA
CDR3nt: TGTGCCAGCAGCTTGGCGCTGGGGGCGACCACCTACAATGAGCAGTTCTTC; CDR3aa: CASSLALGATTYNEQFF; v_gene: TRBV7-9; j_gene: TRBJ2-1; d_gene: NA; abundance: NA
CDR3nt: TGTGCCAGCAGTCCCGATAATGAAAAACTGTTTTTT; CDR3aa: CASSPDNEKLFF; v_gene: TRBV6-6; j_gene: TRBJ1-4; d_gene: NA; abundance: NA
CDR3nt: TGCGCCAGCAGGACAGGGGCGGATGGCTACACCTTC; CDR3aa: CASRTGADGYTF; v_gene: TRBV5-1; j_gene: TRBJ1-2; d_gene: TRBD1; abundance: NA
CDR3nt: TGTGCCAGCAGACCTCCAACCGGGACAGGAAAGAATTCACCCCTCCACTTT; CDR3aa: CASRPPTGTGKNSPLHF; v_gene: TRBV27; j_gene: TRBJ1-6; d_gene: TRBD1; abundance: NA
CDR3nt: TGTGCCAGCAGTTTTGACCCGGGGACCTACGAGCAGTACTTC; CDR3aa: CASSFDPGTYEQYF; v_gene: TRBV27; j_gene: TRBJ2-7; d_gene: NA; abundance: NA
CDR3nt: TGTGCCTGGAAAAGGGGGCAAGGAGATACGCAGTATTTT; CDR3aa: CAWKRGQGDTQYF; v_gene: TRBV30; j_gene: TRBJ2-3; d_gene: TRBD1; abundance: once
CDR3nt: TGTGCCAGCAGTCTTGGGGAGGCGAGGGAGCAGTACTTC; CDR3aa: CASSLGEAREQYF; v_gene: TRBV27; j_gene: TRBJ2-7; d_gene: NA; abundance: NA
CDR3nt: TGTGCCAGTAGGACAGGGACTCCCGAGCAGTACTTC; CDR3aa: CASRTGTPEQYF; v_gene: TRBV2; j_gene: TRBJ2-7; d_gene: TRBD1; abundance: once
CDR3nt: TGTGCCAGCAGCGAGGGAACGGGGGGCAAAAGTGGCTACACCTTC; CDR3aa: CASSEGTGGKSGYTF; v_gene: TRBV9; j_gene: TRBJ1-2; d_gene: NA; abundance: once
CDR3nt: TGTGCCAGCAGCTTACTCAGGGAGGGTGAGCAGTACTTC; CDR3aa: CASSLLREGEQYF; v_gene: TRBV7-8; j_gene: TRBJ2-7; d_gene: TRBD2; abundance: NA
CDR3nt: TGTGCCAGCAGTGAAAACACCGGGGAGCTGTTTTTT; CDR3aa: CASSENTGELFF; v_gene: TRBV6-1; j_gene: TRBJ2-2; d_gene: NA; abundance: NA
CDR3nt: TGTGCCAGCAGTATAGCGCAAGTTTATTGGGAGCAGTTCTTC; CDR3aa: CASSIAQVYWEQFF; v_gene: TRBV28; j_gene: TRBJ2-1; d_gene: NA; abundance: NA
CDR3nt: TGTGCCAGCACCCCCCGGAGGGTAGATCCGTATGGCTACACCTTC; CDR3aa: CASTPRRVDPYGYTF; v_gene: TRBV6-5; j_gene: TRBJ1-2; d_gene: NA; abundance: NA
CDR3nt: TGTGCCAGCAGGAACGAGGTGCGCTCCTATAATTCACCCCTCCACTTT; CDR3aa: CASRNEVRSYNSPLHF; v_gene: TRBV27; j_gene: TRBJ1-6; d_gene: NA; abundance: few
CDR3nt: TGTGCCAGCAGTTACTCAAGCCCGAAAGGTGAAGCTTTCTTT; CDR3aa: CASSYSSPKGEAFF; v_gene: TRBV6-5; j_gene: TRBJ1-1; d_gene: NA; abundance: NA
CDR3nt: TGTGCCAGCAGCGCCCGGGACAGGGACGGCTACACCTTC; CDR3aa: CASSARDRDGYTF; v_gene: TRBV9; j_gene: TRBJ1-2; d_gene: TRBD1; abundance: once
CDR3nt: TGTGCCAGCTCACCAGGGACAGGCCTTAACTACGAGCAGTACTTC; CDR3aa: CASSPGTGLNYEQYF; v_gene: TRBV18; j_gene: TRBJ2-7; d_gene: TRBD1; abundance: NA
CDR3nt: TGTGCCAGCAGGGCGGCGGCTTTTTCCTATGGCTACACCTTC; CDR3aa: CASRAAAFSYGYTF; v_gene: TRBV5-8; j_gene: TRBJ1-2; d_gene: NA; abundance: NA
CDR3nt: TGCGCCAGCAGCCAAGCTCCCACTGGCCGGAGCTCCTACAATGAGCAGTTCTTC; CDR3aa: CASSQAPTGRSSYNEQFF; v_gene: TRBV4-1; j_gene: TRBJ2-1; d_gene: NA; abundance: once
CDR3nt: TGTGCCAGCAGTTTTGACAGGAACAATCAGCCCCAGCATTTT; CDR3aa: CASSFDRNNQPQHF; v_gene: TRBV27; j_gene: TRBJ1-5; d_gene: NA; abundance: NA
CDR3nt: TGTGCCAGTAGTATCCAAGGACAGGGACCCTATGGCTACACCTTC; CDR3aa: CASSIQGQGPYGYTF; v_gene: TRBV19; j_gene: TRBJ1-2; d_gene: TRBD1; abundance: few
CDR3nt: TGTGCCTGGAGTGTAGGGTCTGAAGCTTTCTTT; CDR3aa: CAWSVGSEAFF; v_gene: TRBV30; j_gene: TRBJ1-1; d_gene: NA; abundance: NA
CDR3nt: TGCAGCGTTTATCAGGTCAACTACAACAATGAGCAGTTCTTC; CDR3aa: CSVYQVNYNNEQFF; v_gene: TRBV29-1; j_gene: TRBJ2-1; d_gene: NA; abundance: NA
CDR3nt: TGTGCCAGCAGCTTCGGGTTTCCTAACTATGGCTACACCTTC; CDR3aa: CASSFGFPNYGYTF; v_gene: TRBV13; j_gene: TRBJ1-2; d_gene: NA; abundance: once
CDR3nt: TGTGCCAGCAGTTACGGGACAGGTCCGTCACGGGAGCTGTTTTTT; CDR3aa: CASSYGTGPSRELFF; v_gene: TRBV6-5; j_gene: TRBJ2-2; d_gene: TRBD1; abundance: NA
CDR3nt: TGTGCCAGCAGCTCTAGCGGGAGGGCCTCCTACGAGCAGTACTTC; CDR3aa: CASSSSGRASYEQYF; v_gene: TRBV7-2; j_gene: TRBJ2-7; d_gene: TRBD2; abundance: NA
CDR3nt: TGTGCCAGCAGCAACACCTGGACGCGGTCTGGGGCCAACGTCCTGACTTTC; CDR3aa: CASSNTWTRSGANVLTF; v_gene: TRBV21-1; j_gene: TRBJ2-6; d_gene: NA; abundance: NA
CDR3nt: TGTGCCAGCTCACTGAACAGGGACTCCTACGAGCAGTACTTC; CDR3aa: CASSLNRDSYEQYF; v_gene: TRBV18; j_gene: TRBJ2-7; d_gene: NA; abundance: NA
CDR3nt: TGTGCCAGCAGCCAAGGGTCCCAAGCGGGAGCTGAGACCCAGTACTTC; CDR3aa: CASSQGSQAGAETQYF; v_gene: TRBV14; j_gene: TRBJ2-5; d_gene: TRBD2; abundance: NA
CDR3nt: TGTGCCAGCAGTTACGGAGCAGGCACAGATACGCAGTATTTT; CDR3aa: CASSYGAGTDTQYF; v_gene: TRBV6-6; j_gene: TRBJ2-3; d_gene: NA; abundance: NA
CDR3nt: TGTGCCAGCAGCTCCCCAGATGGAAGGTTAAGCTCCTACAATGAGCAGTTCTTC; CDR3aa: CASSSPDGRLSSYNEQFF; v_gene: TRBV11-1; j_gene: TRBJ2-1; d_gene: NA; abundance: NA
CDR3nt: TGTGCCAGCAGCTTGGTAGGCGGGGGCGAGCAGTACTTC; CDR3aa: CASSLVGGGEQYF; v_gene: TRBV5-4; j_gene: TRBJ2-7; d_gene: TRBD2; abundance: NA
CDR3nt: TGCGCCAGCAGCTTGGATGGAGGGCCGCCAGATACGCAGTATTTT; CDR3aa: CASSLDGGPPDTQYF; v_gene: TRBV5-1; j_gene: TRBJ2-3; d_gene: NA; abundance: NA
CDR3nt: TGTGCCAGCAGCCTCAAAGCCGGGGAGACCCAGTACTTC; CDR3aa: CASSLKAGETQYF; v_gene: TRBV7-2; j_gene: TRBJ2-5; d_gene: NA; abundance: NA
CDR3nt: TGTGCCAGCAGCTACACGGCGGGGGATGGAGAGACCCAGTACTTC; CDR3aa: CASSYTAGDGETQYF; v_gene: TRBV11-2; j_gene: TRBJ2-5; d_gene: TRBD2; abundance: NA
CDR3nt: TGTGCCAGCGCTCAGGACAGAAGGGTCAGCGAGCAGTACTTC; CDR3aa: CASAQDRRVSEQYF; v_gene: TRBV2; j_gene: TRBJ2-7; d_gene: NA; abundance: NA
CDR3nt: TGTGCCAGCAGCCGGACAGGGAGAAACACCATATATTTT; CDR3aa: CASSRTGRNTIYF; v_gene: TRBV2; j_gene: TRBJ1-3; d_gene: TRBD1; abundance: NA
CDR3nt: TGTGCCAGCAGGGCCTTTGAGGTGCAGGGGGCGTCTACATACGAGCAGTACTTC; CDR3aa: CASRAFEVQGASTYEQYF; v_gene: TRBV6-4; j_gene: TRBJ2-7; d_gene: TRBD1; abundance: few
CDR3nt: TGTGCCAGCAGTCGACTAGCGGGAGGGCCACAAGAGACCCAGTACTTC; CDR3aa: CASSRLAGGPQETQYF; v_gene: TRBV7-2; j_gene: TRBJ2-5; d_gene: TRBD2; abundance: NA
CDR3nt: TGTGCCAGCACCAAACTAGCGGGATACAATGAGCAGTTCTTC; CDR3aa: CASTKLAGYNEQFF; v_gene: TRBV2; j_gene: TRBJ2-1; d_gene: TRBD2; abundance: NA
CDR3nt: TGTGCCAGCCCGAGTCTACCAGGAAAGACCTATGGCTACACCTTC; CDR3aa: CASPSLPGKTYGYTF; v_gene: TRBV5-4; j_gene: TRBJ1-2; d_gene: NA; abundance: once
CDR3nt: TGTGCCAGAAGCTCCTGCCGACAGACTCCGAGACGTTACAATGAGCAGTTCTTC; CDR3aa: CARSSCRQTPRRYNEQFF; v_gene: TRBV5-3; j_gene: TRBJ2-1; d_gene: NA; abundance: NA
CDR3nt: TGTGCCAGCAGCTTAGTCCCGACAGGGATGAACACTGAAGCTTTCTTT; CDR3aa: CASSLVPTGMNTEAFF; v_gene: TRBV11-2; j_gene: TRBJ1-1; d_gene: TRBD1; abundance: NA